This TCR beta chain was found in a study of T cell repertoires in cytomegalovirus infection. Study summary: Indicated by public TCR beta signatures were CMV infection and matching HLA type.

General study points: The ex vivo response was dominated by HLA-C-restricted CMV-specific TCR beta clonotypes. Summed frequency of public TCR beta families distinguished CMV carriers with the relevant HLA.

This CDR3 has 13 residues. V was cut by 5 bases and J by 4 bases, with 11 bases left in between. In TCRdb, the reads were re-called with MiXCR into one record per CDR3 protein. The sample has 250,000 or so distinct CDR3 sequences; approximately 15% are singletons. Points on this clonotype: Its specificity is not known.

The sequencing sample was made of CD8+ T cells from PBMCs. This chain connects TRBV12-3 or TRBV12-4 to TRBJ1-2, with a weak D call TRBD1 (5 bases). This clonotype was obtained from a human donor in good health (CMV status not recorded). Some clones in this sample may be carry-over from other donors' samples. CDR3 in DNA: TGTGCCAGCAGTCCCGCGACAGCCTATGGCTACACCTTC. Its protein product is CASSPATAYGYTF.